The subject of this entry is one TCR beta chain. Antigen specificity is unknown. The sample originates from a study of T cells after posttransplantation cyclophosphamide. Study results and limitations: Later blood repertoires were often dominated by clones from the donor CD8+ memory compartment. TRB overlap between skin or GI tissue T cells and blood was limited.

Sequencing was performed with immunoSEQ multiplex PCR; in TCRdb, only in-frame clones are kept and a portion is missing. Of 15,000 to 20,000 clones listed, around 90% are singletons. Cyclophosphamide on days +3 and +4 followed busulfan-fludarabine conditioning and a marrow graft. The receptor comes from a female patient in her 40s who received an allogeneic stem cell transplant from a related donor, was CMV-positive, and had no GVHD. Some T cells may be graft donor cells. The sequenced sample was PBMCs, obtained after allogeneic stem cell transplant with posttransplant cyclophosphamide.

The CDR3 region has the DNA TGCGCCAGCAAAAGGGTTAGCGACGAGCAGTACTTC. Its translation: CASKRVSDEQYF. The rearrangement uses TRBV5-1 and TRBJ2-7; tentative D call: TRBD2 (5 bases). The CDR3 totals 12 residues. Germline CDR1 reads SGHRS; CDR2 reads YFSETQ. Trimming pared 6 bases from V and 5 bases from J, leaving 12 bases between.